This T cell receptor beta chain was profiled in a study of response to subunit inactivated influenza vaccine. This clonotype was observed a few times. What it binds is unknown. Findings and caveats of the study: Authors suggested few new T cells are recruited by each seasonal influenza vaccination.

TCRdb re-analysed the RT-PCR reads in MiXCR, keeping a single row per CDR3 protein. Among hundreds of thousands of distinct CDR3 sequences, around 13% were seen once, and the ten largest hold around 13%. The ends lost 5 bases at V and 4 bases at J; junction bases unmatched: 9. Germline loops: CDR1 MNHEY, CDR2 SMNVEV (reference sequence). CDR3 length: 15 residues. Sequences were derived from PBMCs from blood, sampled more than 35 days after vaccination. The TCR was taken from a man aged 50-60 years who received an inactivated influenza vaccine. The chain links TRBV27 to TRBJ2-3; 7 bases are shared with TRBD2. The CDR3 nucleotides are TGTGCCAGCAGTCAGGCCGGGGGGATCCCAGATACGCAGTATTTT. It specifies CASSQAGGIPDTQYF.